This entry describes one TCR beta chain. Its matching antigen is unknown. Germline is not matched at one junction end, which may reflect a read error. The data originate from a study of T cell repertoires in cytomegalovirus infection. TCRdb analysed the reads with MiXCR anew, one entry per CDR3 protein. The data contain approximately 1,000,000 distinct CDR3 sequences, 25% to 40% of them seen just once; the ten biggest clones take up roughly 12%. The sequence derives from a human donor in good health (CMV status not recorded). Some clones in this sample may be carry-over from other donors' samples. Sample: cultured CD8+ T cells from PBMCs, taken from culture after CMV antigen stimulation.

CDR3 loop: CASSPGTDLYGYTF. The CDR3 region has the DNA TGTGCCAGCAGCCCCGGGACAGATCTCTATGGCTACACCTTC. This chain joins TRBV5-1 and TRBJ1-2; 7 bases align to TRBD1. This CDR3 comprises 14 residues. In germline, CDR1 is SGHRS, CDR2 YFSETQ. The full variable domain, completed using reference TRBV5-1 and TRBJ1-2, is KAGVTQTPRYLIKTRGQQVTLSCSPISGHRSVSWYQQTPGQGLQFLFEYFSETQRNKGNFPGRFSGRQFSNSRSEMNVSTLELGDSALYLCASSPGTDLYGYTFGSGTRLTVV.